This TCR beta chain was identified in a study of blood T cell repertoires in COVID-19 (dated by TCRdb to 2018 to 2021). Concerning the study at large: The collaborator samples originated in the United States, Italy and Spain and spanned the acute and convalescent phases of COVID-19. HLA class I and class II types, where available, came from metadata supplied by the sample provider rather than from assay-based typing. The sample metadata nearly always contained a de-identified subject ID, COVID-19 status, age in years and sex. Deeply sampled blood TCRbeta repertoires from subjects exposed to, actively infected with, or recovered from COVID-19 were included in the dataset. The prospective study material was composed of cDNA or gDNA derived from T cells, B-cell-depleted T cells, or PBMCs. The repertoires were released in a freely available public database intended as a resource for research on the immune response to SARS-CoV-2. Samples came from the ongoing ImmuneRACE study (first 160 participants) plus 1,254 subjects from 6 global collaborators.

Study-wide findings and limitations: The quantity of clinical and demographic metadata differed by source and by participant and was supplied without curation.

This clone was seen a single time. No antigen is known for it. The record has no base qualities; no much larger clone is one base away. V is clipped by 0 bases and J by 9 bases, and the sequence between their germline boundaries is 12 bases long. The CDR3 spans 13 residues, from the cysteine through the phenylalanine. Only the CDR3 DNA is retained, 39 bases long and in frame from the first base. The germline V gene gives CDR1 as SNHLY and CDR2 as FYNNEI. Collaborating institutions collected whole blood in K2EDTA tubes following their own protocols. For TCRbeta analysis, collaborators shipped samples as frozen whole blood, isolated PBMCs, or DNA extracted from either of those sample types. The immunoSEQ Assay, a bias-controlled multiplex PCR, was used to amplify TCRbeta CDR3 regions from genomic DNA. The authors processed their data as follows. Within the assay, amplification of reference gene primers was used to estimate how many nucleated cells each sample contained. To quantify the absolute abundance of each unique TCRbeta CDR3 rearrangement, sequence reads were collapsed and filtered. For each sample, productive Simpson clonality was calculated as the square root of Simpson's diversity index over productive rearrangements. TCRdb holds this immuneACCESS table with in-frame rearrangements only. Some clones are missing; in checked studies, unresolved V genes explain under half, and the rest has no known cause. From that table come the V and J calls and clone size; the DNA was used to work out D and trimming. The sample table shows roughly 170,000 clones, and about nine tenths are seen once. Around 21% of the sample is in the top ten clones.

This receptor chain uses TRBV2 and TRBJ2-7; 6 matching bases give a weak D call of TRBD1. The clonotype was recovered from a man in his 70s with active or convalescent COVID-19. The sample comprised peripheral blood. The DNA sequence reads TGTGCCAGCAGTGAAGCGGTGACAGGTGGGCAGTACTTC. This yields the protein CASSEAVTGGQYF.